The rows below give T cell receptor beta chains drawn from one sample of a study of cytomegalovirus exposure and HLA in healthy donors. TCRdb's copy holds only in-frame clones and misses some; the assay was immunoSEQ multiplex PCR. Of tens of thousands of clones in the sample, around 84% were seen once. The specimen was PBMCs. The receptors were sampled from a male donor in good health and CMV-seronegative. CDR3s include the opening cysteine and the closing phenylalanine or tryptophan. D genes are given only for firm matches. Clone size appears in some rows only: once, few, many, or a class for an expanded clone.

.	TRBJ1-4	TRBV5-8	.	TGTGCCAGCAGCTTGGCCGGGTCCCCGTTTTTT	CASSLAGSPFF
.	TRBJ2-6	TRBV6-6	.	TGTGCCAGCAGACGTACTAACCCGGGACTTTCTTTCGTCCTGACTTTC	CASRRTNPGLSFVLTF
.	TRBJ1-3	TRBV30	.	TGTGCCTGGAGTTGGGAGAGCTCTGGAAACACCATATATTTT	CAWSWESSGNTIYF
.	TRBJ2-7	TRBV6-1	.	TGTGCCAGCTGGCAGGGAAACGGCGAGCAGTACTTC	CASWQGNGEQYF
.	TRBJ2-7	TRBV29-1	.	TGCAGCGTTGAACATAAGCCCTACGAGCAGTACTTC	CSVEHKPYEQYF
.	TRBJ2-7	TRBV25-1	TRBD1	TGTGCCAGCAGGAGGACAGGGCGCTCCTACGAGCAGTACTTC	CASRRTGRSYEQYF
once	TRBJ2-3	TRBV11-3	TRBD1	TGTGCCAGCAGCTTAGGGGTTGAGGGACAGGGGGCTTTCAGCACAGATACGCAGTATTTT	CASSLGVEGQGAFSTDTQYF
.	TRBJ2-7	TRBV5-8	.	TGTGCCAGCAGCTTGATAACAGGAAAGAACGATACTGGGAACTCCTACGAGCAGTACTTC	CASSLITGKNDTGNSYEQYF
.	TRBJ1-5	TRBV6-6	.	TGTGCCAGCACCGGGAGTGGTAATCAGCCCCAGCATTTT	CASTGSGNQPQHF
.	TRBJ2-7	TRBV7-2	TRBD1	TGTGCCAGCAGCTTATCCGGACAGGAGGACGAGCAGTACTTC	CASSLSGQEDEQYF
.	TRBJ2-7	TRBV7-2	.	TGTGCCAGCAGCTTAGCACTAGCCTCCTACGAGCAGTACTTC	CASSLALASYEQYF
.	TRBJ1-4	TRBV15	TRBD1	TGTGCCACCAGCAAAAGGGACAGGGGGAAGAATGAAAAACTGTTTTTT	CATSKRDRGKNEKLFF
.	TRBJ1-3	TRBV9	.	TGTGCCAGCAGCTCCGACAGTGGCTCTGGAAACACCATATATTTT	CASSSDSGSGNTIYF
.	TRBJ2-5	TRBV4-3	TRBD2	TGCGCCAGCAGCCAAGTGGCGGGGGGGTATGAGACCCAGTACTTC	CASSQVAGGYETQYF
.	TRBJ1-1	TRBV6-6	TRBD1	TGTGCCAGCAGTGACAGGGGATCCGAAGCTTTCTTT	CASSDRGSEAFF
.	TRBJ1-4	TRBV2	.	TGTGCCAGCAGTGAAGGGTCAAACAGGGCGACTGAAAAACTGTTTTTT	CASSEGSNRATEKLFF
once	TRBJ1-1	TRBV28	TRBD1	TGTGCCAGCACCGTGACAGGGCCACTCAACACTGAAGCTTTCTTT	CASTVTGPLNTEAFF
.	TRBJ2-3	TRBV11-2	TRBD2	TGTGCCAGCAGCTATGCTAGCGGGGGGGTGCTAGATACGCAGTATTTT	CASSYASGGVLDTQYF
.	TRBJ2-1	TRBV29-1	TRBD1	TGCAGCGTTCGGGACAGGAACTACAATGAGCAGTTCTTC	CSVRDRNYNEQFF
.	TRBJ2-1	TRBV7-2	TRBD2	TGTGCCCTCTGGGCGGGGGGGCCAAACAATGAGCAGTTCTTC	CALWAGGPNNEQFF
few	TRBJ1-1	TRBV27	.	TGTGCCAGCAGTCTAGGGGTAAGGACTGAAGCTTTCTTT	CASSLGVRTEAFF
.	TRBJ2-3	TRBV15	TRBD2	TGTGCCACCAGCAGGGGGGGGAGCACAGATACGCAGTATTTT	CATSRGGSTDTQYF
.	TRBJ2-2	TRBV7-9	TRBD1	TGTGCCAGCAGCTCAACTAGGGACAGGGTGGACACCGGGGAGCTGTTTTTT	CASSSTRDRVDTGELFF
few	TRBJ2-3	TRBV15	.	TGTGCCACCACCCCGAGAATGCCCCAGGGGGCGGGGGGGCCCGATACGCAGTATTTT	CATTPRMPQGAGGPDTQYF